Sequencing of this T cell receptor (beta chain) was carried out in a study of blood T cell repertoires in COVID-19. Study-wide context: The samples span acute and convalescent COVID-19 from the United States, Italy and Spain. T cells, B-cell-depleted T cells, or PBMCs provided the cDNA or gDNA that served as material.

Original handling: Estimation of nucleated cell counts was performed using reference gene primer amplification. The data were produced by immunoSEQ multiplex PCR, yet TCRdb's version contains in-frame clones alone and is incomplete. V, J and clone size derive from that table, while D and trimming were established from the DNA sequence. The table shows 250,000 to 350,000 clones, with about nine tenths occurring only once. Germline loops: CDR1 SGHVS, CDR2 FQNEAQ. The V end was cut by 5 bases, the J end by 3 bases, with 13 bases between. The CDR3 runs 15 residues. V and J are TRBV7-8 and TRBJ1-4; D is possibly TRBD1 (6 bases). This TCR was recovered from a woman in her thirties with COVID-19, enrolled during active disease. Sequencing was performed on peripheral blood. In DNA, the CDR3 is TGTGCCAGCAGCCGTCAGGGGCTGGCTAATGAAAAACTGTTTTTT. Encoded protein: CASSRQGLANEKLFF.